Sequencing of this T cell receptor (beta chain) was carried out in a study of cytomegalovirus exposure and HLA in healthy donors. As for this clone: Its antigen remains unidentified.

Germline-derived CDR1 and CDR2 are SGHTA and FQGNSA. The CDR3 length is 13 residues. Trimming left V 4 bases short and J 7 bases short, with 13 bases between. Study outcomes and limitations: Using a false discovery rate of 0.05, a later analysis showed that approximately 18,000 TCR beta sequences were associated with HLA alleles. The study labeled 150 to 200 TCR beta chains cytomegalovirus-associated. Some V segments could not be told apart, so they were left out, TRBV6-2 and TRBV6-3 among them. A later analysis showed HLA-associated TCR beta chains outstripping equally common others in clonal expansion.

PCR primers comprised 60 Vbeta and 13 Jbeta primers. Only in-frame clones appear in the TCRdb table, and some are missing; sequencing was by immunoSEQ multiplex PCR. In the table there are about 130,000 clones, roughly 70% of which are singletons. This TCR derives from a middle-aged man in good health and CMV-seropositive. The sample comprised PBMCs. This rearrangement joins TRBV7-2 to TRBJ1-1; D possibly corresponds to TRBD1 (6 bases). In DNA, the CDR3 is TGTGCCAGCAGCTCCCCCGGGACATATGAAGCTTTCTTT. Its translation is CASSSPGTYEAFF.